This T cell receptor beta chain originates from a study of cytomegalovirus exposure and HLA in healthy donors. CDR1 is MNHEY, CDR2 SMNVEV, per germline (reference sequence). CDR3 length equals 16 residues. The V segment lost 6 bases and the J segment 0 bases; nucleotides outside the gene matches: 7. In the PCR, 60 Vbeta and 13 Jbeta primers were used. Repertoires were generated with immunoSEQ multiplex PCR, while TCRdb's copy carries only in-frame clones and drops some. The table records approximately 170,000 clones, about three quarters of them present only once. J is TRBJ2-1 and V is TRBV27; 8 nucleotides align to TRBD2. The sample consisted of PBMCs. The source of this sequence is a female donor in good health and CMV-seronegative. The CDR3 DNA sequence: TGTGCCAGCAGCCTCCGGGGGGGGTTCTCCTACAATGAGCAGTTCTTC. It codes for CASSLRGGFSYNEQFF.